This is a list of T cell receptor beta chains from one sample in a study of cytomegalovirus exposure and HLA in healthy donors. Libraries were prepared by immunoSEQ multiplex PCR; TCRdb keeps only in-frame clonotypes and omits some of them. The sample carries 200,000 to 250,000 clones, roughly 75% recorded once. Sequencing was performed on PBMCs. The receptor source for this set is a woman aged 30 to 39 in good health and CMV-seronegative. The CDR3 runs from the conserved cysteine through the conserved F or W. Fields, in order: D gene, J gene, V gene, clone size, CDR3 protein, CDR3 DNA. The D gene is left open where the match is weak. Only some rows state a clone size, as once, few, many or a class for expanded clones.

d_gene: .
j_gene: TRBJ2-1
v_gene: TRBV9
abundance: .
CDR3aa: CASSSRSSATYNEQFF
CDR3nt: TGTGCCAGCAGCTCCCGTTCTAGCGCGACCTACAATGAGCAGTTCTTC

d_gene: TRBD2
j_gene: TRBJ2-2
v_gene: TRBV19
abundance: .
CDR3aa: CASSNSGVDTGELFF
CDR3nt: TGTGCCAGTAGTAATAGCGGGGTAGACACCGGGGAGCTGTTTTTT

d_gene: .
j_gene: TRBJ1-2
v_gene: TRBV5-1
abundance: .
CDR3aa: CASSLDIRGGGYTF
CDR3nt: TGCGCCAGCAGCTTGGATATCCGGGGTGGCGGCTACACCTTC

d_gene: TRBD1
j_gene: TRBJ2-7
v_gene: TRBV27
abundance: .
CDR3aa: CASSIDRAGEQYF
CDR3nt: TGTGCCAGCAGTATCGACAGGGCGGGCGAGCAGTACTTC

d_gene: TRBD1
j_gene: TRBJ1-2
v_gene: TRBV11-2
abundance: .
CDR3aa: CASSLRQGLPNGYTF
CDR3nt: TGTGCCAGCAGCTTAAGACAGGGACTTCCCAATGGATACACCTTC

d_gene: TRBD1
j_gene: TRBJ1-1
v_gene: TRBV27
abundance: .
CDR3aa: CASSLTTDRVYKNTEAFF
CDR3nt: TGTGCCAGCAGTCTCACCACGGACAGGGTCTATAAGAACACTGAAGCTTTCTTT

d_gene: .
j_gene: TRBJ1-4
v_gene: TRBV5-1
abundance: .
CDR3aa: CASGLDPQASNEKLFF
CDR3nt: TGCGCCAGCGGCTTGGATCCCCAGGCTTCTAATGAAAAACTGTTTTTT

d_gene: TRBD2
j_gene: TRBJ2-5
v_gene: TRBV7-2
abundance: .
CDR3aa: CASSLEGGRQETQYF
CDR3nt: TGTGCCAGCAGCTTAGAGGGCGGGAGACAAGAGACCCAGTACTTC

d_gene: .
j_gene: TRBJ2-3
v_gene: TRBV7-8
abundance: once
CDR3aa: CASTLSTDTQYF
CDR3nt: TGTGCCAGCACCCTTAGCACAGATACGCAGTATTTT

d_gene: TRBD1
j_gene: TRBJ2-7
v_gene: TRBV11-2
abundance: .
CDR3aa: CASSRTTGAYEQYF
CDR3nt: TGTGCCAGCAGCCGAACGACAGGGGCCTACGAGCAGTACTTC

d_gene: TRBD2
j_gene: TRBJ2-7
v_gene: TRBV10-2
abundance: .
CDR3aa: CASSDLGAGEPYEQYF
CDR3nt: TGCGCCAGCAGTGATCTCGGAGCGGGAGAACCCTACGAGCAGTACTTC

d_gene: .
j_gene: TRBJ1-1
v_gene: TRBV6-6
abundance: .
CDR3aa: CASSWGQMNTEAFF
CDR3nt: TGTGCCAGCAGTTGGGGCCAAATGAACACTGAAGCTTTCTTT

d_gene: .
j_gene: TRBJ2-1
v_gene: TRBV5-4
abundance: few
CDR3aa: CASSRSGLLDNEQFF
CDR3nt: TGTGCCAGCAGCCGTTCGGGACTTCTCGACAATGAGCAGTTCTTC

d_gene: .
j_gene: TRBJ2-5
v_gene: TRBV7-9
abundance: .
CDR3aa: CASSLAVGGETQYF
CDR3nt: TGTGCCAGCAGCTTAGCGGTCGGGGGAGAGACCCAGTACTTC

d_gene: .
j_gene: TRBJ2-5
v_gene: TRBV5-1
abundance: .
CDR3aa: CASSLVASQETQYF
CDR3nt: TGCGCCAGCAGCTTGGTTGCGAGCCAAGAGACCCAGTACTTC

d_gene: .
j_gene: TRBJ2-3
v_gene: TRBV4-1
abundance: few
CDR3aa: CASTRGDTDTQYF
CDR3nt: TGCGCCAGCACCCGGGGAGACACAGATACGCAGTATTTT

d_gene: .
j_gene: TRBJ2-5
v_gene: TRBV27
abundance: .
CDR3aa: CASSPVTPGQETQYF
CDR3nt: TGTGCCAGCAGCCCCGTGACCCCAGGCCAAGAGACCCAGTACTTC

d_gene: .
j_gene: TRBJ1-2
v_gene: TRBV6-1
abundance: .
CDR3aa: CASSAREETYGYTF
CDR3nt: TGTGCCAGCAGTGCCCGGGAGGAGACCTATGGCTACACCTTC

d_gene: .
j_gene: TRBJ1-2
v_gene: TRBV6-5
abundance: many
CDR3aa: CASSYTRGYGYTF
CDR3nt: TGTGCCAGCAGTTACACGAGGGGGTATGGCTACACCTTC

d_gene: TRBD2
j_gene: TRBJ2-1
v_gene: TRBV27
abundance: .
CDR3aa: CASSFPGGLNEQFF
CDR3nt: TGTGCCAGCAGTTTCCCGGGAGGGCTGAATGAGCAGTTCTTC

d_gene: .
j_gene: TRBJ1-5
v_gene: TRBV7-9
abundance: .
CDR3aa: CASSLSMVGPQHF
CDR3nt: TGTGCCAGCAGCTTATCCATGGTCGGGCCCCAGCATTTT

d_gene: TRBD1
j_gene: TRBJ1-1
v_gene: TRBV29-1
abundance: .
CDR3aa: CSDLLRQGPIQAFF
CDR3nt: TGCAGCGACCTCCTTCGACAGGGACCTATCCAAGCTTTCTTT

d_gene: TRBD2
j_gene: TRBJ2-5
v_gene: TRBV7-2
abundance: .
CDR3aa: CASSSTSGIWETQYF
CDR3nt: TGTGCCAGCAGCTCGACTAGCGGGATCTGGGAGACCCAGTACTTC

d_gene: .
j_gene: TRBJ1-5
v_gene: TRBV19
abundance: .
CDR3aa: CASSIGVTEGHSNQPQHF
CDR3nt: TGTGCCAGTAGTATAGGGGTGACGGAGGGTCATAGCAATCAGCCCCAGCATTTT

d_gene: TRBD1
j_gene: TRBJ2-1
v_gene: TRBV30
abundance: .
CDR3aa: CAWSRGQYNEQFF
CDR3nt: TGTGCCTGGAGTCGGGGACAGTACAATGAGCAGTTCTTC

d_gene: TRBD2
j_gene: TRBJ2-7
v_gene: TRBV11-1
abundance: .
CDR3aa: CASSLLRGAREQYF
CDR3nt: TGTGCCAGCAGCTTGCTGCGGGGGGCGCGGGAGCAGTACTTC

d_gene: TRBD1
j_gene: TRBJ1-5
v_gene: TRBV30
abundance: .
CDR3aa: CAASGQGRLLTVLRGDQPQHF
CDR3nt: TGTGCCGCCTCGGGACAGGGAAGGCTGCTTACGGTTTTGAGGGGGGATCAGCCCCAGCATTTT

d_gene: .
j_gene: TRBJ2-7
v_gene: TRBV5-8
abundance: .
CDR3aa: CASTRRVSYEQYF
CDR3nt: TGTGCCAGCACCCGTCGGGTCTCCTACGAGCAGTACTTC

d_gene: .
j_gene: TRBJ1-6
v_gene: TRBV18
abundance: .
CDR3aa: CASSPSANSDSPLHF
CDR3nt: TGTGCCAGCTCACCATCTGCCAATTCGGATTCACCCCTCCACTTT

d_gene: .
j_gene: TRBJ2-3
v_gene: TRBV2
abundance: .
CDR3aa: CASSESEGSRYF
CDR3nt: TGTGCCAGCAGTGAATCTGAGGGTTCCCGGTATTTT

d_gene: .
j_gene: TRBJ1-1
v_gene: TRBV5-4
abundance: .
CDR3aa: CAARVMGANTEAFF
CDR3nt: TGTGCCGCGCGGGTCATGGGGGCGAACACTGAAGCTTTCTTT

d_gene: .
j_gene: TRBJ1-1
v_gene: TRBV19
abundance: .
CDR3aa: CASSIGSSRGTEAFF
CDR3nt: TGTGCCAGTAGTATAGGGTCCTCCCGGGGGACTGAAGCTTTCTTT

d_gene: TRBD2
j_gene: TRBJ2-1
v_gene: TRBV10-1
abundance: .
CDR3aa: CATSSGTSGSRGEQFF
CDR3nt: TGCGCCACCTCCTCCGGGACTAGCGGGAGTCGGGGTGAGCAGTTCTTC

d_gene: TRBD1
j_gene: TRBJ2-3
v_gene: TRBV27
abundance: .
CDR3aa: CASRLDRGRTDTQYF
CDR3nt: TGTGCCAGCAGACTGGACAGGGGGCGGACAGATACGCAGTATTTT

d_gene: TRBD2
j_gene: TRBJ2-3
v_gene: TRBV10-1
abundance: .
CDR3aa: CASSELSGRGTQYF
CDR3nt: TGCGCCAGCAGTGAGCTAAGCGGGAGGGGTACGCAGTATTTT

d_gene: TRBD1
j_gene: TRBJ2-5
v_gene: TRBV7-2
abundance: .
CDR3aa: CASSLGSGGRETQYF
CDR3nt: TGTGCCAGCAGCTTGGGCTCAGGGGGCAGAGAGACCCAGTACTTC

d_gene: .
j_gene: TRBJ2-7
v_gene: TRBV6-1
abundance: .
CDR3aa: CASSDPGLYSQQYF
CDR3nt: TGTGCCAGCAGTGATCCGGGACTCTACTCCCAGCAGTACTTC

d_gene: TRBD1
j_gene: TRBJ1-1
v_gene: TRBV25-1
abundance: .
CDR3aa: CASSETDRVLHTEAFF
CDR3nt: TGTGCCAGCAGTGAGACGGACAGGGTACTCCACACTGAAGCTTTCTTT

d_gene: .
j_gene: TRBJ1-2
v_gene: TRBV5-1
abundance: .
CDR3aa: CASSPTSGGARGYTF
CDR3nt: TGCGCCAGCAGCCCCACGAGTGGGGGGGCAAGGGGCTACACCTTC

d_gene: .
j_gene: TRBJ1-5
v_gene: TRBV23-1
abundance: .
CDR3aa: CALYQPQHF
CDR3nt: TGCGCCCTGTATCAGCCCCAGCATTTT

d_gene: .
j_gene: TRBJ2-5
v_gene: TRBV30
abundance: .
CDR3aa: CAWMVEMEETQYF
CDR3nt: TGTGCCTGGATGGTAGAGATGGAAGAGACCCAGTACTTC

d_gene: TRBD1
j_gene: TRBJ1-2
v_gene: TRBV19
abundance: .
CDR3aa: CASSIGDSRVPLYGYTF
CDR3nt: TGTGCCAGTAGTATAGGGGACAGCCGTGTACCCTTATATGGCTACACCTTC